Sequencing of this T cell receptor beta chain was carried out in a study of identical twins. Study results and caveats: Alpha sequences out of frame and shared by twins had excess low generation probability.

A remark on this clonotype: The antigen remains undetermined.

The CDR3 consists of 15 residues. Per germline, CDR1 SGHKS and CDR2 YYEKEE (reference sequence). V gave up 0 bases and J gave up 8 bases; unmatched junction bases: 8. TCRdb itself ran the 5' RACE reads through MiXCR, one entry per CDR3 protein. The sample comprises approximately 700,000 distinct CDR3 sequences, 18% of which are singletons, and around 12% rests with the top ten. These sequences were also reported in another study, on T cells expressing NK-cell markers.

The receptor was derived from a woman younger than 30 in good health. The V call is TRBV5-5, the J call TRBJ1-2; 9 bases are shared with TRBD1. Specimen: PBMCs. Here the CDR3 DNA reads TGTGCCAGCAGCTTGGAGGGACAGGGTTTACGAGGCTACACCTTC. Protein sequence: CASSLEGQGLRGYTF. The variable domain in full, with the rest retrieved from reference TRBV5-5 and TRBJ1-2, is DAGVTQSPTHLIKTRGQQVTLRCSPISGHKSVSWYQQVLGQGPQFIFQYYEKEERGRGNFPDRFSARQFPNYSSELNVNALLLGDSALYLCASSLEGQGLRGYTFGSGTRLTVV.